One sample yielded the 26 T cell receptor beta chains listed below, sequenced in a study of shared clonotypes between healthy human individuals. Sequencing was performed with immunoSEQ multiplex PCR; in TCRdb, only in-frame clones are kept and a portion is missing. This sample has approximately 510,000 clones, with 75% to 85% found just once. The sequencing sample was made of PBMCs. The receptors shown here come from a woman between 40 and 50 years old in good health. Some clones in this sample may be carry-over from other donors' samples.

The J gene is TRBJ2-5, the V gene TRBV27; 7 nucleotides match TRBD1. The CDR3 runs to 14 residues. J lost 2 bases, V lost 3 bases, and 3 bases had no gene match. Germline V gene lookup returns CDR1 MNHEY and CDR2 SMNVEV (reference sequence). The CDR3 spells CASSLTGWQETQYF. The CDR3 DNA follows: TGTGCCAGCAGTTTGACAGGGTGGCAAGAGACCCAGTACTTC.

This chain joins TRBV7-2 and TRBJ1-2, with TRBD1 identical over 7 bases. This CDR3 region has 13 residues. Germline-derived CDR1 and CDR2 are SGHTA and FQGNSA. The ends lost 5 bases at V and 4 bases at J; junction bases unmatched: 4. In DNA, the CDR3 is TGTGCCAGCAGCGAGGGACAGAGCTATGGCTACACCTTC. Residues: CASSEGQSYGYTF.

Comments on this clone: Mismatch with germline at one junction end may stem from a read error. The chain carries TRBV5-6 and TRBJ2-7; the D is unclear. Germline V CDR1 and CDR2: SGHDT, YYEEEE. The CDR3 has 15 residues. The CDR3 sequence is CASSFGLDSEYGQYF. For the CDR3, the DNA is TGTGCCAGCAGCTTTGGGCTTGATTCTGAATACGGGCAGTACTTC.

V gene TRBV29-1 combines with J gene TRBJ1-2, with a possible D match to TRBD1 (6 bases). This CDR3 region has 14 residues. Germline V lookup: CDR1 SQVTM, CDR2 ANQGSEA. Trimming took off 0 bases at V and 8 bases at J, with 16 bases between the two ends. The CDR3 region is CSVEERRWQGGYTF. The CDR3 coding sequence is TGCAGCGTTGAAGAACGGCGCTGGCAGGGGGGCTACACCTTC.

The rearrangement joins TRBV7-8 to TRBJ2-6, with D possibly being TRBD1 (6 bases). Per germline, CDR1 SGHVS and CDR2 FQNEAQ. The CDR3 runs to 16 residues. V gave up 3 bases and J gave up 1 base, with 10 bases separating them. CDR3: CASSFMGASGANVLTF. The CDR3 nucleotides are TGTGCCAGCAGCTTTATGGGGGCTTCTGGGGCCAACGTCCTGACTTTC.

This clone has more than one count but fewer than ten. The rearrangement joins TRBV7-9 to TRBJ1-1; D remains unclear. The ends were cut back, 4 bases at V and 8 bases at J, with 11 bases in the middle. The CDR3 consists of 12 residues. Germline CDR1 and CDR2: SEHNR and FQNEAQ (reference sequence). CDR3 nucleotides: TGTGCCAGCAGCTCGGTTGGTCAGGAAGCTTTCTTT. It translates to CASSSVGQEAFF.

V is TRBV4-2 and J is TRBJ2-5; weak D call: TRBD2 (5 bases). V was clipped by 1 base and J by 1 base, with 13 bases between them. Germline V CDR1 and CDR2: LGHNA, YNFKEQ. This CDR3 contains 16 residues. The CDR3: CASSQAEGGFQETQYF. Here the CDR3 DNA reads TGTGCCAGCAGCCAAGCCGAGGGCGGGTTCCAAGAGACCCAGTACTTC.

The chain is built from TRBV6-1 and TRBJ2-7; D unclear. The CDR3 is 13 residues long. Between the trimmed V and J ends, which lost 4 bases and 6 bases, there was a span of 13 bases. Germline lookup yields CDR1 MNHNS and CDR2 SASEGT. The CDR3 is CASSGSPWGEQYF. The CDR3 DNA follows: TGTGCCAGCAGTGGTTCCCCCTGGGGCGAGCAGTACTTC.

The chain uses TRBV21-1 and TRBJ1-5; the table names TRBD1, a call not compared with the DNA. TRBV21-1 is an annotated pseudogene. This CDR3 is built from 16 residues. CDR3 nucleotides: TGTGCCAGCATTAAAACGGGACAACATAGCAATCAGCCCCAGCATTTT. Encoded protein: CASIKTGQHSNQPQHF.

The chain uses TRBV28 and TRBJ2-5; weak D call: TRBD2 (6 bases). Germline values: CDR1 MDHEN, CDR2 SYDVKM. The CDR3 loop spans 15 amino acids. V was pared by 4 bases and J by 5 bases, with 17 bases between. The CDR3 nucleotides are TGTGCCAGCAGTTCGGCGGGCTCTGGAGGGGAGACCCAGTACTTC. Translating it yields CASSSAGSGGETQYF.

On this clone itself: Other DNA sequences in this sample translate to the same CDR3. V gene TRBV20-1 combines with J gene TRBJ2-3; unclear D gene. CDR1 is DFQATT and CDR2 is SNEGSKA in the germline V gene (reference sequence). The V gene lost 3 bases and the J gene lost 3 bases, with 4 bases spanning the gap. This CDR3 is built from 11 residues. The CDR3 region is CSASRTDTQYF. CDR3 DNA: TGCAGTGCTAGTAGGACAGATACGCAGTATTTT.

This chain connects TRBV30 to TRBJ2-6; D not resolved. In germline, CDR1 is GTSNPN, CDR2 SVGIG (reference sequence). Trimming shortened V by 3 bases and J by 11 bases, and 8 bases separated the two germline ends. This CDR3 spans 11 amino acids. This chain's CDR3 is CAWSALDVLTF. DNA for the CDR3: TGTGCCTGGAGCGCCCTTGACGTCCTGACTTTC.

The V gene is TRBV6-5, the J gene TRBJ1-2; 8 bases match TRBD1. Germline CDR1 and CDR2: MNHEY and SVGAGI. This CDR3 is built from 14 residues. The V segment lost 6 bases and the J segment 5 bases; nucleotides outside the gene matches: 8. This CDR3 reads CASSSRQGKYGYTF. CDR3 DNA sequence: TGTGCCAGCAGCTCAAGACAGGGGAAGTATGGCTACACCTTC.

The genes are TRBV9 and TRBJ2-7; D might be TRBD1 or TRBD2, each matching 5 bases. CDR1 is SGDLS, CDR2 YYNGEE, per germline. V shed 1 base and J shed 6 bases, with 8 bases lying between them. The CDR3 runs to 12 residues. CDR3: CASSVRGGEQYF. The CDR3 DNA follows: TGTGCCAGCAGCGTACGTGGGGGCGAGCAGTACTTC. The full variable domain, with the rest looked up from reference TRBV9 and TRBJ2-7, is DSGVTQTPKHLITATGQRVTLRCSPRSGDLSVYWYQQSLDQGLQFLIQYYNGEERAKGNILERFSAQQFPDLHSELNLSSLELGDSALYFCASSVRGGEQYFGPGTRLTVT.

The rearrangement links TRBV7-7 to TRBJ2-2; 7 bases are shared with TRBD2. The CDR3 is 15 residues long. Germline V gene data show CDR1 as SSHAT and CDR2 as FNYEAQ (reference sequence). Trimming cost V 4 bases and J 4 bases; bases outside gene matches: 6. Written as DNA, the CDR3 is TGTGCCAGCAGCTCAAGCTCTAGCGGCACCGGGGAGCTGTTTTTT. It yields the protein CASSSSSSGTGELFF.

This chain uses TRBV10-1 with TRBJ2-3; the D call may be TRBD1 or TRBD2 (5 bases each). CDR3 length: 14 amino acids. Germline lookup yields CDR1 WNHNN and CDR2 SYGVQD (reference sequence). V lost 3 bases, J lost 1 base, and 8 bases lay in between. The CDR3 loop is CASSDRGGTDTQYF. Written as DNA, the CDR3 is TGCGCCAGCAGTGATCGAGGGGGCACAGATACGCAGTATTTT.

For the CDR3, the DNA is TGTGCCAGCAGTGTGGGAGCGGGCTATAGCAATCAGCCCCAGCATTTT. Amino acid sequence: CASSVGAGYSNQPQHF. The rearrangement uses TRBV6-1 and TRBJ1-5; D is ambiguous. This CDR3 is built from 16 residues. Germline CDR1 is MNHNS and CDR2 is SASEGT. Trimming pared 4 bases from V and 0 bases from J, leaving 13 bases between.

The rearrangement uses TRBV9 and TRBJ2-5, with D unclear. Germline-derived CDR1 and CDR2 are SGDLS and YYNGEE. This CDR3 has 14 residues. The V end was cut by 3 bases, the J end by 3 bases, with 12 bases between. CDR3 sequence reads: CASSDARGKETQYF. In DNA, the CDR3 is TGTGCCAGCAGCGATGCGCGTGGGAAAGAGACCCAGTACTTC.

The rearrangement links TRBV4-3 to TRBJ2-3; TRBD2 agrees at 9 bases. The germline V gene has CDR1 LGHNA and CDR2 YSLEER. V shed 2 bases and J 1 base; nucleotides not matched to a gene: 10. This CDR3 spans 18 amino acids. The CDR3 here is CASSQRLIWTSGTDTQYF. The CDR3 DNA follows: TGCGCCAGCAGCCAAAGACTTATTTGGACTAGCGGCACAGATACGCAGTATTTT.

The genes are TRBV11-2 and TRBJ2-5, with 8 bases that match TRBD1. V shed 5 bases and J 0 bases; nucleotides not matched to a gene: 5. The germline V gene encodes CDR1 SGHAT and CDR2 FQNNGV. This CDR3 is 15 amino acids long. The CDR3 DNA sequence: TGTGCCAGCAGCCGGACAGGGCCTTACCAAGAGACCCAGTACTTC. Protein: CASSRTGPYQETQYF.

J is TRBJ1-6 and V is TRBV5-1; TRBD1 matches at 7 bases. After removal of 0 bases from V and 10 bases from J, the junction contained 13 bases not matched to a gene. The CDR3 is made up of 17 amino acids. Per germline, CDR1 SGHRS and CDR2 YFSETQ. The CDR3 protein is CASSLEGRPGGNSPLHF. The CDR3, as DNA: TGCGCCAGCAGCTTGGAAGGCCGACCAGGGGGAAACTCACCCCTCCACTTT.

The chain uses TRBV7-8 and TRBJ1-5; D not certain. Germline CDR1 and CDR2: SGHVS and FQNEAQ. CDR3 length: 15 residues. The ends were cut back, 5 bases at V and 9 bases at J, with 20 bases in the middle. The CDR3 sequence is CASSRPRGGNGPQHF. The CDR3 DNA reads TGTGCCAGCAGCCGACCTCGCGGAGGAAACGGGCCCCAGCATTTT.

In its sample, this clone was seen once. The chain joins TRBV30 to TRBJ2-5; D call uncertain. CDR3 length: 15 amino acids. Germline V gene data show CDR1 as GTSNPN and CDR2 as SVGIG (reference sequence). The V and J ends lost 0 bases and 2 bases respectively, with 13 bases between them. The CDR3 spells CAWSVKKGRQETQYF. Here the CDR3 DNA reads TGTGCCTGGAGTGTTAAAAAAGGCAGGCAAGAGACCCAGTACTTC.

The V gene is TRBV7-2, the J gene TRBJ2-7; D tentatively fits TRBD1 or TRBD2 (5 bases each). V lost 8 bases to trimming and J lost 4 bases, with 9 bases between them. Germline V gives CDR1 SGHTA, CDR2 FQGNSA. This CDR3 is 11 amino acids long. The CDR3 protein is CASGGGYEQYF. In DNA, the CDR3 is TGTGCCAGCGGTGGGGGTTACGAGCAGTACTTC.

Points on this clone: A single base separates this from a much larger clone, so it may be a read error. This rearrangement joins TRBV9 to TRBJ1-2; TRBD1 matches 9 bases. V lost 4 bases, J lost 4 bases, and 8 bases stayed unmatched. CDR3 length: 15 amino acids. Germline V lookup: CDR1 SGDLS, CDR2 YYNGEE. CDR3: CASSLAGTGIYGYTF. DNA of the CDR3: TGTGCCAGCAGCTTAGCCGGGACAGGGATCTATGGCTACACCTTC.

The chain employs TRBV5-1 and TRBJ2-5; 7 bases fit TRBD2. Germline values: CDR1 SGHRS, CDR2 YFSETQ. The trim removed 0 bases at V and 2 bases at J, leaving 4 bases unmatched. The CDR3 spans 15 residues. The DNA of the CDR3 is TGCGCCAGCAGCTTGGGGTCAGCGGGACAAGAGACCCAGTACTTC. Its protein product is CASSLGSAGQETQYF.